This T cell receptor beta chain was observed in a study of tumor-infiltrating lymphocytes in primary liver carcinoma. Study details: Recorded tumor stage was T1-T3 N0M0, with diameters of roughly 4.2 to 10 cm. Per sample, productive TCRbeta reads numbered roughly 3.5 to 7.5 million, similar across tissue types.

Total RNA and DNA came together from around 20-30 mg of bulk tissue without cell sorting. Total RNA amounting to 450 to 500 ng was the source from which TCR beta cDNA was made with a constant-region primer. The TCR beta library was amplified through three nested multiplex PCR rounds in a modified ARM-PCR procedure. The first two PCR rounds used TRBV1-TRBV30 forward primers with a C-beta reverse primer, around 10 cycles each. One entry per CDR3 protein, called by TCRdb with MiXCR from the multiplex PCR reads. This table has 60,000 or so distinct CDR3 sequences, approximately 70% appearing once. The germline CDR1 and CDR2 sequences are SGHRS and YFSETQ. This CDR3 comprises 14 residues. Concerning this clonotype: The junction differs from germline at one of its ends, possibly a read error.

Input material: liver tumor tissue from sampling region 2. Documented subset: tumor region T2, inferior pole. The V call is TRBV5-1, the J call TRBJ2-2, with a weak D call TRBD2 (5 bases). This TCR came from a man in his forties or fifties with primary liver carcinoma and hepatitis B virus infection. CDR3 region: CASGLGSYTGELFF. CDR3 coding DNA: TGCGCCAGCGGCTTGGGGTCTTACACCGGGGAGCTGTTTTTC.